A single sample is the source of the 18 T cell receptor beta chains below, sequenced in a study of blood T cells in healthy people across ages. The second PCR ran roughly 6 to 11 cycles with a sample-barcoded 5' primer and J-beta primers. TCRdb reprocessed the 5' RACE reads with MiXCR, giving one entry per CDR3 protein. The table shows fewer than 2,000,000 distinct CDR3 sequences, with around 35% occurring only once. Sequenced sample: blood. The source is a young woman in good health.

Worth noting for this clonotype: A read error is possible here, since a much larger clone lies one base away. V is TRBV7-2 and J is TRBJ2-7; 8 bases agree with TRBD1. J lost 2 bases, V lost 11 bases, and 11 bases had no gene match. The CDR3 runs to 14 residues. Germline CDR1 and CDR2: SGHTA and FQGNSA. CDR3 protein: CACTLWTGPYEQYF. Here the CDR3 DNA reads TGTGCCTGCACCCTATGGACAGGGCCCTACGAGCAGTACTTC.

The chain links TRBV20-1 to TRBJ2-5; 7 bases are a match to TRBD1. The CDR3 extends over 14 amino acids. J was trimmed by 11 bases and V by 3 bases; bases with no gene match: 15. Germline V lookup: CDR1 DFQATT, CDR2 SNEGSKA (reference sequence). CDR3 amino acids: CSARDRTTYNEQYF. The CDR3 DNA follows: TGCAGTGCTAGGGACAGGACGACCTACAATGAGCAGTACTTC.

This clonotype was observed a handful of times. The gene calls are TRBV12-3 or TRBV12-4 and TRBJ2-1, with TRBD1 matching over 8 bases. The V segment lost 8 bases and the J segment 5 bases; nucleotides outside the gene matches: 8. This CDR3 has 14 residues. DNA of the CDR3: TGTGCCAGCGGGCCCAGGGGGCGTAACAATGAGCAGTTCTTC. Its translation is CASGPRGRNNEQFF.

The chain is built from TRBV7-8 and TRBJ2-2, with D hard to call. Germline V lookup: CDR1 SGHVS, CDR2 FQNEAQ. CDR3 length: 14 residues. Trimming took off 5 bases at V and 8 bases at J, with 15 bases between the two ends. The CDR3 region is CASSPQPWAGELFF. The CDR3 bases are TGTGCCAGCAGCCCCCAACCCTGGGCAGGGGAGCTGTTTTTT.

This chain links TRBV12-3 or TRBV12-4 with TRBJ1-1, with D tentatively TRBD1 (6 bases). The CDR3 is 13 amino acids. V lost 6 bases and J 6 bases, leaving 14 bases between the germline ends. CDR3 nucleotides: TGTGCCAGCAGAACTGGACAGAGGCCTGAAGCTTTCTTT. Residues: CASRTGQRPEAFF.

This clonotype has more than one count but fewer than ten. DNA of the CDR3: TGTGCCACCCAACAGGGGGTCTATGGCTACACCTTC. Protein: CATQQGVYGYTF. The rearrangement uses TRBV10-3 and TRBJ1-2; TRBD1 aligns across 8 bases. The germline CDR1 and CDR2 sequences are ENHRY and SYGVKD. V dropped 10 bases and J dropped 4; count of bases not matched to a gene: 5. The length of the CDR3 is 12 residues.

At least ten counts were recorded for this clonotype. The CDR3 loop reads CASTASGSYEQYF. CDR3 bases: TGTGCCAGTACGGCTAGCGGCTCCTACGAGCAGTACTTC. V usage is TRBV12-3 or TRBV12-4 and J usage is TRBJ2-7, with TRBD2 matching over 7 bases. This CDR3 region has 13 residues. V was pared by 9 bases and J by 0 bases, with 5 bases of the junction left unmatched.

The chain has TRBV20-1 and TRBJ2-4; 9 bases map to TRBD2. The CDR3 loop spans 14 amino acids. Germline V gene sequence: CDR1 DFQATT, CDR2 SNEGSKA (reference sequence). The V gene end was trimmed by 0 bases and the J gene end by 9 bases; junction bases not matched to a gene: 6. Written as DNA, the CDR3 is TGCAGTGCTAGAGATCGACTAGCGGCGCGCATTCAGTACTTC. This codes for CSARDRLAARIQYF.

This clonotype was detected only a few times. The chain has TRBV20-1 and TRBJ2-3; D remains unclear. The V end was cut by 4 bases, the J end by 0 bases, with 8 bases between. The CDR3 loop spans 13 amino acids. Looked up from germline, CDR1 is DFQATT and CDR2 is SNEGSKA (reference sequence). CDR3 amino acids: CSAISPSTDTQYF. The CDR3 coding sequence is TGCAGTGCTATATCCCCTAGCACAGATACGCAGTATTTT.

This chain uses TRBV9 with TRBJ1-2; 12 positions match TRBD1. The V and J ends lost 6 bases and 5 bases, in that order; junction bases with no gene match: 5. CDR1 and CDR2 from the germline V gene are SGDLS and YYNGEE. The CDR3 totals 14 residues. The CDR3 nucleotides are TGTGCCAGCACCCGGGACAGGGGGCTATATGGCTACACCTTC. Amino acid sequence: CASTRDRGLYGYTF.

The J gene is TRBJ1-4, the V gene TRBV20-1; TRBD1 is a possible D gene (6 bases). CDR1 is DFQATT, CDR2 SNEGSKA, per germline (reference sequence). The CDR3 is 15 amino acids. V was clipped by 0 bases and J by 8 bases, with 16 bases between them. The CDR3 reads CSARDRLTGREKLFF. DNA for the CDR3: TGCAGTGCTAGAGATCGGTTGACAGGTCGGGAAAAACTGTTTTTT.

This clonotype has a handful of counts. The chain carries TRBV5-1 and TRBJ1-2; 7 nucleotides agree with TRBD1. This CDR3 contains 15 residues. In germline, CDR1 is SGHRS, CDR2 YFSETQ. The V segment lost 3 bases and the J segment 4 bases; nucleotides outside the gene matches: 9. In DNA, the CDR3 is TGCGCCAGCAGCTGGGGCCTGGACAGGATCTATGGCTACACCTTC. The encoded protein is CASSWGLDRIYGYTF.

This clonotype has a handful of counts. The chain has TRBV29-1 and TRBJ2-5, with D tentatively TRBD1 (6 bases). Per germline, CDR1 SQVTM and CDR2 ANQGSEA. This CDR3 has 15 amino acids. V was trimmed by 1 base and J by 5 bases, leaving 17 bases between them. The CDR3 is CSVEGLGASWETQYF. In nucleotides, the CDR3 is TGCAGCGTTGAAGGGCTGGGGGCTAGCTGGGAGACCCAGTACTTC.

This clonotype has a handful of counts. The chain recombines TRBV5-5 with TRBJ1-3, with 7 bases matching TRBD1. Losses at the gene ends were 4 bases for V and 0 bases for J; bases not matched to a gene: 4. The CDR3 contains 15 residues. The germline V gene encodes CDR1 SGHKS and CDR2 YYEKEE (reference sequence). The CDR3 protein is CASSPRTGSGNTIYF. CDR3 bases: TGTGCCAGCAGCCCTCGGACAGGCTCTGGAAACACCATATATTTT.

This clonotype was seen a handful of times. The chain employs TRBV29-1 and TRBJ2-1; D possibly corresponds to TRBD2 (7 bases). The J call is uncertain, as TRBJ2-7 better fits the DNA end. This CDR3 comprises 15 residues. The germline V gene encodes CDR1 SQVTM and CDR2 ANQGSEA. Written as DNA, the CDR3 is TGCAGCGTTGTCGGGGGGCCCTCGGGCTACAATGAGCAGTACTTC. It codes for CSVVGGPSGYNEQYF.

This chain joins TRBV14 and TRBJ1-2; D possibly corresponds to TRBD1 (5 bases). The germline V and J ends were trimmed by 8 bases and 4 bases, with 20 bases remaining between them. This CDR3 contains 15 residues. Germline assignment: CDR1 SGHDN and CDR2 FVKESK. CDR3 bases: TGTGCCAGCTCCTCCGGGACCGTAAGGACCTATGGCTACACCTTC. It translates to CASSSGTVRTYGYTF.

Concerning this clonotype: At one end the junction does not follow the germline gene, possibly because of a read error. The V gene is TRBV5-1, the J gene TRBJ2-3; possibly TRBD1 for D (5 bases). The germline CDR1 and CDR2 sequences are SGHRS and YFSETQ. The CDR3 spans 16 residues. CDR3 protein: CASSLSPTARTGTQYF. CDR3 bases: TGCGCCAGCAGCTTGTCTCCGACAGCCCGCACAGGTACGCAGTATTTT.

This clonotype occurred many times. J is TRBJ2-7 and V is TRBV11-2; no firm D call. Germline assignment: CDR1 SGHAT and CDR2 FQNNGV. Trimming took 7 bases from V and 0 from J, leaving 13 bases between them. CDR3 length: 14 residues. The CDR3 region has the DNA TGTGCCAGCACCGATCACGGAAGCTCCTACGAGCAGTACTTC. Translating it yields CASTDHGSSYEQYF.